A selection of T cell receptor beta chains follows, all from one sample in a study of regulatory and conventional T cells in RAG deficiency. Some clones are missing from TCRdb's copy, which holds only in-frame ones; the method was immunoSEQ multiplex PCR. Of 20,000 to 25,000 clones in the sample, approximately 96% are singletons; the top ten hold 1% to 1.5%. The same data also went into a second study, on regulatory T cells.

Sequences were obtained from CD25- CD4+ T cells sorted from blood. The source of these receptors is a human donor in good health. The CDR3 runs from the conserved cysteine through the conserved F or W. Each record gives: J gene, clone size, D gene, V gene, CDR3 DNA, CDR3 protein. The D gene is left open where the match is weak. Only part of the rows carry a size: once, few, many, or a class if the clone is expanded.

>TRBJ2-7|-|-|TRBV2
TGTGCCAGCAGGACTCAACTAGACAAGTACTCCTACGAGCAGTACTTC
CASRTQLDKYSYEQYF
>TRBJ1-2|-|-|TRBV6-1
TGTGCCAGCAGTGAAAAAAGACAGCTTACAGTAATCAACTATGGCTACACCTTC
CASSEKRQLTVINYGYTF
>TRBJ1-2|-|-|TRBV14
TGTGCCAGCAGCCCCCTACAGACAGGAGCAGCAGGCGGCTACACCTTC
CASSPLQTGAAGGYTF
>TRBJ2-1|-|TRBD2|TRBV7-9
TGTGCCAGCAGCTCAGTAGCGGGGCTGCACAATGAGCAGTTCTTC
CASSSVAGLHNEQFF
>TRBJ1-6|-|TRBD1|TRBV6-5
TGTGCCAGCAGTCCTCAGGGGGCCTGGGATTCACCCCTCCACTTT
CASSPQGAWDSPLHF
>TRBJ1-1|-|-|TRBV7-2
TGTGCCAGCGCACAAGCGGGGCCGCGGGGCACTGAAGCTTTCTTT
CASAQAGPRGTEAFF
>TRBJ1-1|-|-|TRBV5-8
TGTGCCAGCAGCTTGGGGGCGATGAACACTGAAGCTTTCTTT
CASSLGAMNTEAFF
>TRBJ1-5|-|TRBD1|TRBV6-6
TGTGCCAGCAGAGGACAGGAAAATCAGCCCCAGCATTTT
CASRGQENQPQHF
>TRBJ2-3|-|-|TRBV19
TGTGCCAGCAGTCCGCCCCCGGAGAGCGCAGATACGCAGTATTTT
CASSPPPESADTQYF
>TRBJ1-5|-|TRBD1|TRBV18
TGTGCCAGCTCACCACAGGAGGGGGCTGATAGCAATCAGCCCCAGCATTTT
CASSPQEGADSNQPQHF
>TRBJ2-3|-|TRBD2|TRBV6-1
TGTGCCAGCAGTGATCGGACTAGCGGGGGGGCAGATACGCAGTATTTT
CASSDRTSGGADTQYF
>TRBJ2-5|-|-|TRBV6-5
TGTGCCAGCAGTTACTCGGGGCCCCAAGAGACCCAGTACTTC
CASSYSGPQETQYF
>TRBJ2-7|-|TRBD1|TRBV2
TGTGCCAGCAGTGAGGCGACAGGGGAATACGAGCAGTACTTC
CASSEATGEYEQYF
>TRBJ2-7|-|-|TRBV9
TGTGCCAGCAGCGTAGGAGGAGGAGGGGGGGTTGGCGAGCAGTACTTC
CASSVGGGGGVGEQYF
>TRBJ1-3|few|TRBD1|TRBV28
TGTGCCAGCAGGGGTGGGACAGGTTTCTCTGGAAACACCATATATTTT
CASRGGTGFSGNTIYF
>TRBJ1-1|-|-|TRBV7-2
TGTGCCAGCAGCTTATCGGCAGGGGTTATGGGGACTGAAGCTTTCTTT
CASSLSAGVMGTEAFF
>TRBJ1-4|-|-|TRBV28
TGTGCCAGCAGTTTGGGTTCGGGGAATAATGAAAAACTGTTTTTT
CASSLGSGNNEKLFF
>TRBJ2-3|once|TRBD2|TRBV7-6
TGTGCCAGCAGCCCGGGGACTAGCGGGAGCACAGATACGCAGTATTTT
CASSPGTSGSTDTQYF
>TRBJ1-5|-|TRBD1|TRBV30
TGTGCCTGGAGCCCAGGGGGAAGCGGTCAGCCCCAGCATTTT
CAWSPGGSGQPQHF
>TRBJ1-1|-|TRBD1|TRBV2
TGTGCCAGCAGTGAAGCCTTTATGGAAGGGGGCAGGACTGAAGCTTTCTTT
CASSEAFMEGGRTEAFF
>TRBJ1-3|-|TRBD1|TRBV28
TGTGCCAGCAGTCCGGGACAGGCTTTATTTGACACCATATATTTT
CASSPGQALFDTIYF
>TRBJ1-3|-|-|TRBV4-3
TGCGCCAGCAGCCAAGTTCAGGGGAGCTCTGGAAACACCATATATTTT
CASSQVQGSSGNTIYF